This entry features one T cell receptor beta chain sequence. Its specific antigen is unknown. Base qualities are not at hand, and no much larger clone is one base apart. This sample's time point label indicates: baseline before first vaccination. Vaccinee samples were obtained from the UK trials COV001 and COV002, which included a single-blind randomized controlled phase 2/3 trial of AZD1222 (ChAdOx1 nCoV-19) in healthy adults. Trial participant PBMC samples were collected at day 0 and day 28 after the second dose for TCRbeta chain sequencing. The CDR3 regions of human TCRbeta chains were analyzed by immunosequencing. For the original study's pipeline: TCRs in the repertoires were matched against a reference library of SARS-CoV-2-specific TCRs that had been generated with the MIRA antigen-specificity platform. Breadth meant the fraction of unique TCRs that were SARS-CoV-2-associated, whereas depth meant the fraction of total T cells that were SARS-CoV-2-associated. Each spike-specific TCR was assigned to its reactive spike region and to a CD4 or CD8 class using the MIRA data. Log10-transformed breadth and depth values were compared by one-way ANOVA with Sidak's multiple comparisons tests. The immuneACCESS repertoire file appears here via TCRdb, limited to in-frame rearrangements. These files lack a portion of the clones; in checked studies, under half of the deficit traces to unresolved V genes, and the cause of the others is not known. The V and J calls and clone size were taken over from that table, and D and trimming were inferred from the DNA. The sample table lists 130,000 to 150,000 clones, around 88% of them with a count of one. The biggest ten clones account for around 16% of the sample.

The data were taken from a study of T cell responses to AZD1222 COVID-19 vaccine (dated by TCRdb to the early 2020s). In the study overall: AZD1222 recipients whose second dose came at about 4 weeks and those whose second dose came at about 12 weeks were combined into one group, since spike-specific TCR depth and breadth did not differ between the two schedules. A total of 240 or so trial participants underwent TCR sequencing, of whom about 200 had received two doses of AZD1222 and around 26 had received two doses of the MenACWY control vaccine. Enrollment into the trials was organized by age into subgroups of 18-55, 56-69 and 70-plus years, and those subgroups contained roughly 140, 27 and 60 TCR-sequenced participants, respectively.

The full study reports these points: A significant rise in spike-specific TCR breadth and depth was observed after two AZD1222 doses relative to day 0 and relative to MenACWY recipients. No day 14 peak-response samples were available, so repertoires were characterized only after the peak T cell response. Participants were mostly white British, with more females than males. The authors suggested clonal diversity may have been underestimated. In the small 56-69-year group, the increase in depth fell short of significance, most likely because of low power. The vaccine-associated CD4 TCRs covered the entire spike protein, and the dominant responses fell in regions 160-218 and 743-854. Conclusions about previously exposed vaccinees are limited, since just 6 or 7 AZD1222 recipients were seropositive for SARS-CoV-2 at baseline. Reportedly, almost half of the unique spike-specific TCRs recognized epitopes lying outside the regions that are mutated in the B.1.351 and B.1.1.7 variants.

Its CDR3 holds 15 amino acids, cysteine through phenylalanine. Only CDR3 DNA remains: 45 bases, in frame from the first base. CDR1 SQVTM and CDR2 ANQGSEA were looked up in the germline V gene. The junction shows trimming of 4 bases on V and 0 bases on J, plus 15 bases between the germline ends. Specimen: peripheral blood, collected on day 0 of AZD1222 vaccination. The receptor comes from an adult in good health. The V gene is TRBV29-1 and the J gene is TRBJ1-1, and perhaps TRBD1 as D gene, on 5 matching bases. The base sequence is TGCAGCGTTGTGGGGGAGTTATTGGTGAACACTGAAGCTTTCTTT. This encodes CSVVGELLVNTEAFF. Reference TRBV29-1 and TRBJ1-1 proteins supply the regions before and after the CDR3; the full variable domain is: SAVISQKPSRDICQRGTSLTIQCQVDSQVTMMFWYRQQPGQSLTLIATANQGSEATYESGFVIDKFPISRPNLTFSTLTVSNMSPEDSSIYLCSVVGELLVNTEAFFGQGTRLTVV.